This T cell receptor (beta chain) was found in a study of cytomegalovirus exposure and HLA in healthy donors. Using immunoSEQ multiplex PCR, the repertoire was profiled, and TCRdb retains in-frame clones only, with some absent. The sample comprises around 150,000 clones, approximately 89% of which are singletons, and 10% rests with the top ten. In regard to this clone: Its specificity is not known.

This CDR3 is 17 amino acids long. V lost 0 bases and J lost 3; bases outside the gene matches: 10. Germline lookup yields CDR1 SGHRS and CDR2 YFSETQ. Study observations and caveats: The investigators catalogued 150 to 200 TCR beta chains as cytomegalovirus-associated.

This clonotype originated in a woman aged 18 to 35 in good health and CMV-seropositive. The chain employs TRBV5-1 and TRBJ2-5; 8 positions agree with TRBD2. Sequenced sample: PBMCs. The CDR3 coding sequence is TGCGCCAGCAGCTTGGGGGGGCTAGCGGGCCCCAAAGAGACCCAGTACTTC. Protein: CASSLGGLAGPKETQYF.